The clone carrying this T cell receptor beta chain was detected ten times or more. The sample comes from a study of blood T cell repertoires in COVID-19. Study-wide context: Italy, Spain and the United States were the sources of the convalescent and acute COVID-19 samples.

The repertoire was sequenced with immunoSEQ multiplex PCR; TCRdb's copy has only in-frame clones and lacks some. The data contain about 300,000 clones, about 91% of them singletons. Trimming cost V 5 bases and J 4 bases, with 15 bases left between them. This CDR3 contains 15 residues. The germline V gene encodes CDR1 SGHAT and CDR2 FQNNGV. This sequence joins TRBV11-2 and TRBJ2-1; D is perhaps TRBD2 (6 bases). This TCR came from a woman aged 25-40 years who had recovered from COVID-19. Sequencing was performed on peripheral blood. The CDR3 region is CASSLRVAAYNEQFF. DNA for the CDR3: TGTGCCAGCAGCCTGCGGGTAGCGGCTTACAATGAGCAGTTCTTC.